This T cell receptor (beta chain) was identified during a study of control samples from healthy donors and cancer patients. Looked up from germline, CDR1 is MNHEY and CDR2 is SMNVEV (reference sequence). Trimming cost V 3 bases and J 3 bases, with 12 bases left between them. The CDR3 spans 15 residues. This table comes from immunoSEQ multiplex PCR, and its TCRdb copy is limited to in-frame clones, with some not included. The sample includes approximately 220,000 clones, about 95% of them seen just once. The sequenced sample was blood. This chain uses TRBV27 with TRBJ2-1; D possibly corresponds to TRBD2 (6 bases). The TCR sequence derives from a man aged 50-60 years in good health. CDR3 protein: CASSFGLANYNEQFF. The CDR3 region has the DNA TGTGCCAGCAGTTTTGGGCTAGCGAACTACAATGAGCAGTTCTTC.